Below, 8 T cell receptor beta chains from the same sample are listed, as sequenced in a study of type 1 regulatory T cells. General study results and limits: Tr1 cells had a more restricted TCR repertoire than non-Tr1 cells.

Which antigens these TCRs recognize remains unknown. TCRdb itself ran the reads through MiXCR, one entry per CDR3 protein. The data show under 6,500 distinct CDR3 sequences, 30% to 40% seen once. The sequencing input was cultured type 1 regulatory T (Tr1) cells, either the whole culture or a sorted fraction (not recorded which). These receptors originate from a human donor in good health.

This clonotype appeared a single time. Lacking the conserved final phenylalanine or tryptophan, this CDR3 likely reflects a read error. This rearrangement joins TRBV20-1 to TRBJ2-5, with D unresolved. CDR1 and CDR2 (germline): DFQATT, SNEGSKA (reference sequence). CDR3 length: 13 amino acids. Trimming pared 1 base from V and 3 bases from J, leaving 9 bases between. For the CDR3, the DNA is TGCAGTGCTAGAGTGGGGTCCAAAGAGACCCAGTACCTC. Amino acid sequence: CSARVGSKETQYL.

The table lists this clonotype with a few counts. The chain is built from TRBV5-1 and TRBJ2-5; TRBD2 matches at 10 bases. The CDR3 covers 16 residues. Germline assignment: CDR1 SGHRS and CDR2 YFSETQ. J gave up 6 bases and V 0 bases, and 8 bases lay outside the gene matches. CDR3 DNA: TGCGCCAGCAGCTTGGGTCCAGCGGGAGGGCAGAAGACCCAGTACTTC. As protein: CASSLGPAGGQKTQYF.

V and J are TRBV2 and TRBJ1-3; D is perhaps TRBD1 (6 bases). CDR1 is SNHLY, CDR2 FYNNEI, per germline. The CDR3 contains 16 residues. V was trimmed by 6 bases and J by 0 bases, leaving 15 bases between them. CDR3: CASSPTGLLSGNTIYF. In DNA form, the CDR3 reads TGTGCCAGCAGCCCGACAGGACTCCTCTCTGGAAACACCATATATTTT.

V gene TRBV7-2 combines with J gene TRBJ1-3; 10 bases match TRBD1. After removal of 5 bases from V and 7 bases from J, the junction contained 2 bases not matched to a gene. The CDR3 contains 13 residues. The germline gives CDR1 SGHTA, CDR2 FQGNSA. CDR3: CASSTDRGNTIYF. The CDR3 DNA sequence: TGTGCCAGCAGCACGGACAGGGGGAACACCATATATTTT.

Comment on this clonotype: A much bigger clone sits one base away, suggesting this may be a read error. The chain has TRBV7-2 and TRBJ2-7, with D uncertain. The CDR3 is 12 residues long. The germline gives CDR1 SGHTA, CDR2 FQGNSA. The CDR3 reads CVSSLWDYEQYF. The CDR3 DNA reads as TGTGTCAGCAGCTTATGGGACTACGAGCAGTACTTC. Full variable domain (outside the CDR3, taken from reference TRBV7-2 and TRBJ2-7): GAGVSQSPSNKVTEKGKDVELRCDPISGHTALYWYRQSLGQGLEFLIYFQGNSAPDKSGLPSDRFSAERTGGSVSTLTIQRTQQEDSAVYLCVSSLWDYEQYFGPGTRLTVT.

This clonotype was recorded only once. A read error may explain this, as a much larger clone is one base away. The rearrangement links TRBV5-1 to TRBJ1-5; D perhaps matches TRBD1 (5 bases). Germline lookup yields CDR1 SGHRS and CDR2 YFSETQ. The length of the CDR3 is 13 residues. CDR3 nucleotide sequence: TGCGCCACCAGCTTGGAAGGGGACCAGCCCCAGCATTTT. Its protein is CATSLEGDQPQHF.

The rearrangement joins TRBV20-1 to TRBJ1-2, with TRBD1 matching over 7 bases. The CDR3 is 14 residues long. V was pared by 6 bases and J by 7 bases, with 14 bases of the junction left unmatched. CDR1 is DFQATT, CDR2 SNEGSKA, per germline (reference sequence). The CDR3 bases are TGCAGTGCAAGTCGAGTCCGACAGGGACTTGGCTACACCTTC. Translating gives CSASRVRQGLGYTF.

This clonotype was detected a few times. J is TRBJ2-3 and V is TRBV6-5; D gene uncertain. The CDR3 has 14 residues. V lost 7 bases to trimming and J lost 0 bases, with 11 bases between them. In germline, CDR1 is MNHEY, CDR2 SVGAGI. The CDR3 region is CASKGTASTDTQYF. In DNA, the CDR3 is TGTGCCAGCAAGGGAACTGCTAGCACAGATACGCAGTATTTT.